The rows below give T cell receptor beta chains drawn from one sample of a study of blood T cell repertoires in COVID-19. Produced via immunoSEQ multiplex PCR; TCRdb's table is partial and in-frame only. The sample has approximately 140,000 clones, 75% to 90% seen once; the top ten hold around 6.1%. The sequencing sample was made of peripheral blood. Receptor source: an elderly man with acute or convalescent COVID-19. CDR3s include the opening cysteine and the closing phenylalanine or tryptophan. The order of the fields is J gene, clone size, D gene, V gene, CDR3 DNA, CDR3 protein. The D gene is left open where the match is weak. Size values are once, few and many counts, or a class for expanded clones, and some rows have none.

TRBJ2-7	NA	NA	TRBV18	TGTGCCAGCTCAACCACAGGGTCAGGGACACACGAGCAGTACTTC	CASSTTGSGTHEQYF
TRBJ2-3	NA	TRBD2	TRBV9	TGTGCCAGCAGCGGACACCAGACTAGCGCGGATACGCAGTATTTT	CASSGHQTSADTQYF
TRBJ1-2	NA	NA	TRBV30	TGTGCCTGGAGCAGGGGCGACTATGGCTACACCTTC	CAWSRGDYGYTF
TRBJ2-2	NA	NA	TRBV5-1	TGCGCCAGCAGCAGAATATGGCCCCCAAACACCGGGGAGCTGTTTTTT	CASSRIWPPNTGELFF
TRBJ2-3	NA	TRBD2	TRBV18	TGTGCCAGCTCCCCCAGGGAGGGTACGCAGTATTTT	CASSPREGTQYF
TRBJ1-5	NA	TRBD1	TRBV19	TGTGCCAGTAGTTTCAGGGGGCGTCAGCCCCAGCATTTT	CASSFRGRQPQHF
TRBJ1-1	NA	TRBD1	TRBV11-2	TGTGCCAGCAGCTTAGAGACAGGGGGTGAAGCTTTCTTT	CASSLETGGEAFF
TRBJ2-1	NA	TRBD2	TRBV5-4	TGTGCCAGCAGCTCCGGACTAGCGCAGGGGGATGAGCAGTTCTTC	CASSSGLAQGDEQFF
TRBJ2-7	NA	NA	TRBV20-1	TGCAGTGCTGGTTTGGGGGCAGGGATTTACTTC	CSAGLGAGIYF
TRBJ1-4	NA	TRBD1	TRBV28	TGTGCCAGCACCCAGACAGGGGGCCTTGAAAAACTGTTTTTT	CASTQTGGLEKLFF
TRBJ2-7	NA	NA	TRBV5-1	TGCGCCAGCAGCTTGGCTGGAGGAGACTACGAGCAGTACTTC	CASSLAGGDYEQYF
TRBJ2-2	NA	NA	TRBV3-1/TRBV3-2	TGTGCCAGCAGCCAAGACAGGGAGAACACCGGGGAGCTGTTTTTT	CASSQDRENTGELFF
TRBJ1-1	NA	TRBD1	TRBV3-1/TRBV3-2	TGTGCCAGCAGCCAGGGGGGGACAGGGGCCGAAGCTTTCTTT	CASSQGGTGAEAFF
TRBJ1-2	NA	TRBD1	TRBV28	TGTGCCAGCAGTCCCGCCGGGACAGGGGTTTATTTTGGCGGCTACACCTTC	CASSPAGTGVYFGGYTF
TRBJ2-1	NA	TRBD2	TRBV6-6	TGTGCCAGCAGTCGCCCCACAGGAGCGGGGGGCTACAATGAGCAGTTCTTC	CASSRPTGAGGYNEQFF
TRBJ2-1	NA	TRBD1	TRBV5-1	TGCGCCAGCAGCTCACAGGGGGGAGGAGTTTATGAGCAGTTCTTC	CASSSQGGGVYEQFF
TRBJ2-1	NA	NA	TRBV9	TGTGCCAGCAGCTCCAGCGGAAGCTCCTACAATGAGCAGTTCTTC	CASSSSGSSYNEQFF
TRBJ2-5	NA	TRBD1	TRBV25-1	TGTGCCAGCAGCAGCCCCCCCGGCAGGGGGAGCGAGACCCAGTACTTC	CASSSPPGRGSETQYF
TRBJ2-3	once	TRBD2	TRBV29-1	TGCAGCGTTGGACTAGCGGCAGATACGCAGTATTTT	CSVGLAADTQYF
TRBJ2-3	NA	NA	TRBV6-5	TGTGCCAGCAGCCGACAGGTGTTTAGCACAGATACGCAGTATTTT	CASSRQVFSTDTQYF
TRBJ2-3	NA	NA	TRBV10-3	TGTGCCATCGCGCCCGGGGAGAAGGGCACAGATACGCAGTATTTT	CAIAPGEKGTDTQYF
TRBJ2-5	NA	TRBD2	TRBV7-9	TGTGCCAGCAGCCCCCGACTAGCAGTGAAAGAGACCCAGTACTTC	CASSPRLAVKETQYF